One sample yielded the 28 T cell receptor beta chains listed below, sequenced in a study of blood T cell repertoires in COVID-19 (TCRdb year 2020). Library preparation used the immunoSEQ multiplex PCR assay. TCRdb took over this immuneACCESS table, retaining in-frame rearrangements with V and J assigned. Such tables are incomplete; in checked studies, under half of the missing clones stem from an unresolved V gene, and the remainder is unexplained. The sample contains approximately 240,000 clones, 82% of them found a single time. About 5.3% of the sample belongs to the ten largest clones. The sequencing input was peripheral blood. The receptors shown here come from a woman over 75 with active or convalescent COVID-19.

V usage is TRBV19 and J usage is TRBJ1-3, with TRBD1 matching over 8 bases. CDR1 is LNHDA, CDR2 SQIVND, per germline (reference sequence). The CDR3 loop spans 16 amino acids. The junction had 5 bases not matched to a gene; V was cut back by 4 bases and J by 0 bases. The CDR3 DNA reads as TGTGCCAGTAGTAACACGGACAGGGTCTCTGGAAACACCATATATTTT. Amino acid sequence: CASSNTDRVSGNTIYF.

V and J are TRBV5-1 and TRBJ2-3; 11 bases are shared with TRBD2. Losses at the gene ends were 5 bases for V and 3 bases for J; bases not matched to a gene: 5. The CDR3 runs 15 residues. Germline-derived CDR1 and CDR2 are SGHRS and YFSETQ. CDR3 sequence reads: CASRDASGGTDTQYF. CDR3 coding DNA: TGCGCCAGCAGGGACGCTAGCGGGGGGACAGATACGCAGTATTTT.

The chain recombines TRBV6-5 with TRBJ1-4, with D unclear. Looked up from germline, CDR1 is MNHEY and CDR2 is SVGAGI. V gave up 0 bases and J gave up 4 bases, with 9 bases separating them. This CDR3 contains 15 residues. The CDR3 loop reads CASSYSSNSNEKLFF. The CDR3 DNA is TGTGCCAGCAGTTACTCCAGTAACAGTAATGAAAAACTGTTTTTT.

The chain links TRBV20-1 to TRBJ1-6; TRBD1 aligns across 10 bases. The germline CDR1 and CDR2 sequences are DFQATT and SNEGSKA (reference sequence). This CDR3 contains 15 residues. J was trimmed by 5 bases and V by 3 bases; bases with no gene match: 4. CDR3 amino acids: CSASKGQGNNSPLHF. The CDR3 DNA reads TGCAGTGCTAGTAAGGGACAGGGGAATAATTCACCCCTCCACTTT.

In this sample, this clone turned up a few times. This chain joins TRBV10-1 and TRBJ1-3, with D unresolved. The CDR3 loop spans 14 amino acids. Germline V gene lookup returns CDR1 WNHNN and CDR2 SYGVQD (reference sequence). Trimming shortened V by 4 bases and J by 0 bases, and 7 bases separated the two germline ends. Written as DNA, the CDR3 is TGCGCCAGCAGTGTCTCTCCCTCTGGAAACACCATATATTTT. As protein: CASSVSPSGNTIYF.

This clone is a singleton in its sample. The CDR3 nucleotides read TGTGCCAGCAGCTTAGCTGAGACAGGGGGTGGCTACACCTTC. It translates to CASSLAETGGGYTF. The chain links TRBV7-8 to TRBJ1-2; TRBD1 agrees at 9 bases. This CDR3 region has 14 residues. CDR1 and CDR2 from the germline V gene are SGHVS and FQNEAQ. With V trimmed by 0 bases and J by 7 bases, 3 bases remained unmatched.

For the CDR3, the DNA is TGTGCCAGCAGCGTAGAAGGGACATACCTCTTTTATTCCTATGGCTACACCTTC. This encodes CASSVEGTYLFYSYGYTF. V gene TRBV9 combines with J gene TRBJ1-2; tentatively, D is TRBD1 (6 bases). The CDR3 runs to 18 residues. V shed 0 bases and J shed 4 bases, with 22 bases lying between them. Germline CDR1 reads SGDLS; CDR2 reads YYNGEE.

V usage is TRBV18 and J usage is TRBJ1-4; TRBD1 is a possible D gene (5 bases). CDR1 and CDR2 from the germline V gene are KGHSH and LQKENI. V was cut by 2 bases and J by 8 bases, with 18 bases left in between. CDR3 length: 16 amino acids. The chain's CDR3 is CASSPRPEGRKEKLFF. CDR3 coding DNA: TGTGCCAGCTCACCAAGGCCAGAGGGGAGGAAGGAAAAACTGTTTTTT.

This clone came up a few times. V usage is TRBV2 and J usage is TRBJ1-2; TRBD1 agrees at 7 bases. CDR3 length equals 14 residues. Germline trimming cut 5 bases from V and 2 bases from J; bases unmatched to any gene: 5. Germline CDR1 SNHLY, CDR2 FYNNEI. CDR3 DNA sequence: TGTGCCAGCAGTCCAAAACAGGGGAACTATGGCTACACCTTC. This encodes CASSPKQGNYGYTF.

V usage is TRBV27 and J usage is TRBJ2-3; 8 bases line up with TRBD1. V lost 6 bases to trimming and J lost 6 bases; unmatched junction nucleotides: 11. The CDR3 runs 15 residues. CDR1 is MNHEY and CDR2 is SMNVEV in the germline V gene (reference sequence). The CDR3 nucleotides read TGTGCCAGCAGCAGGGGGCTCGGAAGGGGGGATACGCAGTATTTT. Translating gives CASSRGLGRGDTQYF.

This clone was counted a few times. The V gene is TRBV11-2, the J gene TRBJ1-2; 8 bases map to TRBD1. Unmatched junction bases numbered 11, after V lost 5 bases and J lost 6 bases. The V gene's germline CDR1 is SGHAT and CDR2 FQNNGV. This CDR3 comprises 15 residues. The CDR3 region has the DNA TGTGCCAGCAGCCGCGCCCCCACAGGGGGGGATGGCTACACCTTC. Encoded protein: CASSRAPTGGDGYTF. Full variable domain (rest looked up from reference TRBV11-2 and TRBJ1-2): EAGVAQSPRYKIIEKRQSVAFWCNPISGHATLYWYQQILGQGPKLLIQFQNNGVVDDSQLPKDRFSAERLKGVDSTLKIQPAKLEDSAVYLCASSRAPTGGDGYTFGSGTRLTVV.

The chain recombines TRBV11-2 with TRBJ2-3, with TRBD2 as a possible D gene (5 bases). Deletions cut 5 bases from V and 15 bases from J, with 21 bases between. The CDR3 loop spans 13 amino acids. CDR1 is SGHAT, CDR2 FQNNGV, per germline. CDR3 bases: TGTGCCAGCAGCCCGAGCTGGCTAGTTGCGGGTTATTTT. It encodes CASSPSWLVAGYF. Full variable domain (outside the CDR3, taken from reference TRBV11-2 and TRBJ2-3): EAGVAQSPRYKIIEKRQSVAFWCNPISGHATLYWYQQILGQGPKLLIQFQNNGVVDDSQLPKDRFSAERLKGVDSTLKIQPAKLEDSAVYLCASSPSWLVAGYFGPGTRLTVL.

The J gene is TRBJ2-7, the V gene TRBV28, with 9 bases fitting TRBD1. Per germline, CDR1 MDHEN and CDR2 SYDVKM. The J segment lost 0 bases and the V segment lost 6 bases, leaving 9 bases of the junction unmatched. CDR3 length: 16 amino acids. CDR3 in amino acids: CASRDTGTGNSYEQYF. DNA for the CDR3: TGTGCCAGCAGGGACACCGGGACAGGGAACTCCTACGAGCAGTACTTC.

V gene TRBV6-1 combines with J gene TRBJ2-7; D not resolved. CDR3 length: 11 residues. Trimming stripped 10 bases from V and 2 bases from J, with 9 bases between. Per the germline V gene, CDR1 is MNHNS and CDR2 is SASEGT. CDR3 protein: CATLSPYEQYF. CDR3 nucleotide sequence: TGTGCCACCCTCTCCCCCTACGAGCAGTACTTC.

The chain uses TRBV2 and TRBJ2-7, with TRBD1 matching 9 bases. The germline CDR1 and CDR2 sequences are SNHLY and FYNNEI. The CDR3 consists of 15 residues. After removal of 5 bases from V and 4 bases from J, the junction contained 9 bases not matched to a gene. As DNA, the CDR3 is TGTGCCAGCAGTACCCTTCGACAGGGGGGTTACGAGCAGTACTTC. It specifies CASSTLRQGGYEQYF.

The chain is built from TRBV28 and TRBJ1-1; D gene uncertain. Germline V gives CDR1 MDHEN, CDR2 SYDVKM. The CDR3 runs 13 residues. The V end lost 4 bases, the J end lost 0 bases, and 6 bases lay between the germline ends. The CDR3 sequence: CASSSTVNTEAFF. CDR3 coding DNA: TGTGCCAGCAGTTCAACTGTGAACACTGAAGCTTTCTTT.

V is TRBV18 and J is TRBJ1-1; 7 nucleotides match TRBD1. Trimming at V came to 4 bases and at J to 1 base, leaving 3 bases not matched to a gene. This CDR3 has 14 residues. Germline V CDR1 and CDR2: KGHSH, LQKENI. CDR3 bases: TGTGCCAGCTCACTTGGACAGGCGAACACTGAAGCTTTCTTT. This codes for CASSLGQANTEAFF.

This chain uses TRBV30 with TRBJ2-1, with TRBD2 matching over 9 bases. CDR1 and CDR2 (germline): GTSNPN, SVGIG (reference sequence). Unmatched junction bases numbered 7, after V lost 2 bases and J lost 8 bases. The CDR3 covers 14 residues. CDR3 in DNA: TGTGCCTGGAGTCTTGGACTAGCGCTGGATGAGCAGTTCTTC. It translates to CAWSLGLALDEQFF.

In regard to this clone: At one boundary the junction diverges from the germline segment, which might be a read error. The chain has TRBV7-7 and TRBJ2-5; TRBD2 aligns across 15 bases. This CDR3 is built from 17 residues. Germline V gene sequence: CDR1 SSHAT, CDR2 FNYEAQ (reference sequence). CDR3 region: CASSSAGLAGGQETQYF. The CDR3 region has the DNA TGTGCTAGCAGCTCGGCGGGACTAGCGGGAGGACAAGAGACCCAGTACTTC. The full variable domain, its missing parts supplied by reference TRBV7-7 and TRBJ2-5, is GAGVSQSPRYKVTKRGQDVTLRCDPISSHATLYWYQQALGQGPEFLTYFNYEAQPDKSGLPSDRFSAERPEGSISTLTIQRTEQRDSAMYRCASSSAGLAGGQETQYFGPGTRLLVL.

This rearrangement joins TRBV4-1 to TRBJ1-5; unclear D gene. CDR1 is MGHRA and CDR2 is YSYEKL in the germline V gene. With 0 bases removed from V and 5 bases from J, the gap between germline ends came to 8 bases. There are 14 residues in the CDR3. The CDR3 is CASSQEVGDQPQHF. The DNA of the CDR3 is TGCGCCAGCAGCCAAGAGGTAGGAGATCAGCCCCAGCATTTT.

The V call is TRBV4-2, the J call TRBJ2-5, with 11 positions matching TRBD2. The CDR3 has 16 amino acids. CDR1 LGHNA and CDR2 YNFKEQ come from the germline V gene. Trimming cost V 1 base and J 3 bases; bases outside gene matches: 4. CDR3 nucleotides: TGTGCCAGCAGCCAAGCCGGGACTAGCGGAAAAGAGACCCAGTACTTC. Encoded protein: CASSQAGTSGKETQYF.

The gene calls are TRBV10-1 and TRBJ2-2; the match to TRBD2 covers 9 bases. CDR3 size: 15 residues. CDR1 WNHNN and CDR2 SYGVQD come from the germline V gene (reference sequence). V shed 0 bases and J 8 bases; nucleotides not matched to a gene: 4. The CDR3 bases are TGCGCCAGCAGTGAGTCGATAGCGGGAGCTGGGGAGCTGTTTTTT. Encoded protein: CASSESIAGAGELFF.

This clone was picked up a small number of times. The chain joins TRBV21-1 to TRBJ2-7; the table gives TRBD1 as D, unverified against the DNA. TRBV21-1 is marked as a pseudogene. The CDR3 is 17 residues long. The DNA of the CDR3 is TGTGCCAGCAGCACCGCAGAGACAGGGGAAGGGACCTACGAGCAGTACTTC. This gives the protein CASSTAETGEGTYEQYF.

The V and J genes are TRBV5-1 and TRBJ2-7; 8 bases fit TRBD1. CDR1 is SGHRS and CDR2 is YFSETQ in the germline V gene. V shed 4 bases, J shed 3 bases, and the junction held 9 bases outside the gene matches. The CDR3 is 15 amino acids. CDR3 sequence: CASSRGTGDDYEQYF. The CDR3 nucleotides are TGCGCCAGCAGCCGCGGGACAGGCGACGACTACGAGCAGTACTTC.

In its sample, this clone was seen a few times. At one boundary the junction diverges from the germline segment, which might be a read error. As DNA, the CDR3 is TGCAGTGCTGAGCTGGGGACAGGGATCCTATTC. Protein product: CSAELGTGILF. The gene calls are TRBV20-1 and TRBJ2-7; TRBD1 matches at 9 bases. Germline V gives CDR1 DFQATT, CDR2 SNEGSKA (reference sequence). This CDR3 contains 11 residues.

The chain couples TRBV10-1 to TRBJ1-2; D is ambiguous. With 3 bases removed from V and 8 bases from J, the gap between germline ends came to 13 bases. Per germline, CDR1 WNHNN and CDR2 SYGVQD (reference sequence). This CDR3 region has 13 residues. The CDR3 reads CASSELSDGGYTF. The DNA of the CDR3 is TGCGCCAGCAGTGAACTAAGTGACGGAGGCTACACCTTC.

As to this clone: Other DNA variants within this sample encode the same CDR3. CDR3: CASSLAQGAKSSYEQYF. The CDR3 coding sequence is TGTGCCAGCAGTTTAGCGCAGGGGGCGAAAAGCTCCTACGAGCAGTACTTC. This rearrangement joins TRBV28 to TRBJ2-7; 8 bases align to TRBD1. Germline V gene lookup returns CDR1 MDHEN and CDR2 SYDVKM. This CDR3 region has 17 residues. V gave up 2 bases and J gave up 0 bases; unmatched junction bases: 9.

This chain joins TRBV4-1 and TRBJ2-2, with 8 nucleotides matching TRBD2. This CDR3 is 15 amino acids long. Germline CDR1 and CDR2: MGHRA and YSYEKL. The trim removed 1 base at V and 6 bases at J, leaving 4 bases unmatched. The CDR3 sequence: CASSQGPGGAGELFF. Here the CDR3 DNA reads TGCGCCAGCAGCCAAGGTCCGGGGGGGGCCGGGGAGCTGTTTTTT.